This TCR beta chain was profiled in a study of T cell responses to AZD1222 COVID-19 vaccine. Trimming took off 9 bases at V and 5 bases at J, with 14 bases between the two ends. CDR3 length equals 13 residues. Germline lookup yields CDR1 SNHLY and CDR2 FYNNEI. Only in-frame clones appear in the TCRdb table, and some are missing; sequencing was by immunoSEQ multiplex PCR. This sample has about 270,000 clones, with almost 95% found just once. The sequence came from an adult who received the AZD1222 COVID-19 vaccine. The input for sequencing was peripheral blood, taken 28 days after the second AZD1222 dose. The chain combines TRBV2 with TRBJ2-1; D is undetermined. The CDR3 DNA sequence: TGTGCCAGTCATCCCCTGCGGAACAATGAGCAGTTCTTC. Its protein product is CASHPLRNNEQFF.